This paragraph reports one TCR beta chain. Its antigen is not known. This sample was included in a study of cytomegalovirus exposure and HLA in healthy donors. Study overall: The 120 validation repertoires used the same platform as the 550 to 800 first-cohort repertoires (as reported by a later analysis).

This CDR3 is 17 amino acids long. V lost 3 bases to trimming and J lost 3 bases; unmatched junction nucleotides: 11. Looked up from germline, CDR1 is MRHNA and CDR2 is SNTAGT. Study-wide findings and caveats: Listed as cytomegalovirus-associated were over 150 TCR beta chains. The finding came from a later analysis; first-cohort TCR clusters tended to co-occur in the 90 to 150 validation repertoires. Both high specificity and high sensitivity reportedly marked the classifier's diagnosis of cytomegalovirus status.

Using immunoSEQ multiplex PCR, the repertoire was profiled, and TCRdb retains in-frame clones only, with some absent. The sample comprises 55,000 to 75,000 clones, 96% of which are singletons, and around 1.2% rests with the top ten. This sequence was found in a woman aged 18-35 years in good health and CMV-seronegative. The chain uses TRBV6-4 and TRBJ2-3; 8 nucleotides match TRBD2. The sample taken for sequencing was PBMCs. CDR3: CASSETIAGGGTDTQYF. In nucleotides, the CDR3 is TGTGCCAGCAGTGAGACGATTGCGGGAGGCGGGACAGATACGCAGTATTTT.